The T cell receptor beta chain described here comes from a study of shared clonotypes between healthy human individuals. Data came from immunoSEQ multiplex PCR; TCRdb stores just in-frame clones and leaves some out. Of 1,500,000 or so clones listed, 98% are singletons. This CDR3 region has 15 residues. Material: naive CD4+ T cells sorted from blood. Indicated subset: CD45RA+ positively selected. The chain recombines TRBV21-1 with TRBJ2-7. TRBV21-1 has pseudogene status. The clonotype originates from a man aged 25-45 years in good health. In nucleotides, the CDR3 is TGTGCCAGCAGCAAATTCCGCCGCGGCAGGAACGAGCAGTACTTC. It is translated as CASSKFRRGRNEQYF.